This T cell receptor (beta chain) was found in a study of Ad26.COV2.S vaccination and SARS-CoV-2 variants. Whole-study results and caveats: Marked by substantial breadth, spike-specific CD8+ and CD4+ T cell responses were reportedly seen after vaccination. Overall T cell responses may have been underestimated by the analyses of TCR breadth and depth. Those who received the vaccine showed greater spike-specific TCR breadth than those given placebo.

This CDR3 comprises 16 residues. The V end lost 0 bases, the J end lost 10 bases, and 21 bases lay between the germline ends. From germline, CDR1 is LNHNV and CDR2 YYDKDF (reference sequence). In regard to this clone: Its antigen is undetermined.

Profiling relied on immunoSEQ multiplex PCR, and the TCRdb table lists in-frame clones only, not all of them. The data hold some 190,000 clones, with around 85% observed a single time. The sequences come from peripheral blood, collected after recovery from COVID-19. The chain is built from TRBV15 and TRBJ1-2; D is ambiguous. The TCR sequence derives from a human donor who had recovered from COVID-19. The CDR3 DNA reads as TGTGCCACCAGCAGAGATAAGGGTTGGGCCCCCGATGCCTACACCTTC. Its protein is CATSRDKGWAPDAYTF.